These T cell receptor beta chains were read from a single sample in a study of blood T cell repertoires in COVID-19. Sequenced by immunoSEQ multiplex PCR; TCRdb stores in-frame clones only, minus some. The sample has 300,000 to 450,000 clones, 85% seen once. The sample consisted of peripheral blood. The receptors derive from a woman between 18 and 30 years old with acute or convalescent COVID-19. The CDR3 runs from the conserved cysteine through the conserved F or W. The D gene is left open where the match is weak. Where a row states a size, it is once, few, many or the class of an expanded clone; other rows omit it.

CDR3nt | CDR3aa | j_gene | d_gene | abundance | v_gene
TGTGCCAGCAGCCGTACTCCCGAAGAAAGTGTCCGCTCTGGAAACACCATATATTTT | CASSRTPEESVRSGNTIYF | TRBJ1-3 | NA | NA | TRBV3-1/TRBV3-2
TGTGCCAGCAGCTTGGGGACAGTCCCTGAAGCTTTCTTT | CASSLGTVPEAFF | TRBJ1-1 | TRBD1 | NA | TRBV11-2
TGCGCCAGCAGCCCGCCTCCTACTAGCGGGAGTCGAGAGACCCAGTACTTC | CASSPPPTSGSRETQYF | TRBJ2-5 | TRBD2 | NA | TRBV4-1
TGTGCCAGCAGCCTTAGTCGAACCGGGGAGCTGTTTTTT | CASSLSRTGELFF | TRBJ2-2 | NA | NA | TRBV3-1/TRBV3-2
TGTGCCAGCAGCTTCGGACAGGGGGATGGCTACACCTTC | CASSFGQGDGYTF | TRBJ1-2 | TRBD1 | once | TRBV11-2
TGCAGCGTTGAAGACAGGGAGGGAGCTGAAGCTTTCTTT | CSVEDREGAEAFF | TRBJ1-1 | NA | NA | TRBV29-1
TGTGCCAGCAGTTTGGGGCGAGCGGGGGGAACTTTCTTT | CASSLGRAGGTFF | TRBJ1-1 | NA | NA | TRBV12-3/TRBV12-4
TGTGCCAGCAGCTTGGGGACAGGGACGGGGACCCAGTACTTC | CASSLGTGTGTQYF | TRBJ2-5 | TRBD1 | NA | TRBV5-8
TGTGCCAGCATGAGGACAGGGGGAGAAAAACTGTTTTTT | CASMRTGGEKLFF | TRBJ1-4 | TRBD1 | NA | TRBV25-1
TGCGCCAGCAGCTCGGAAGGGGGAAATTCACCCCTCCACTTT | CASSSEGGNSPLHF | TRBJ1-6 | NA | NA | TRBV5-1
TGTGCCAGCAGCCCGGGACTAGTGACCTACGAGCAGTACTTC | CASSPGLVTYEQYF | TRBJ2-7 | TRBD2 | NA | TRBV5-4
TGTGCCAGCAGCTTATGGAGGGGGCCCACCGGGGAGCTGTTTTTT | CASSLWRGPTGELFF | TRBJ2-2 | NA | once | TRBV7-2
TGTGCCATCAACACAGGGGGTAGCACAGATACGCAGTATTTT | CAINTGGSTDTQYF | TRBJ2-3 | TRBD1 | NA | TRBV10-3
TGCGCCAGCGGGGTGAGCGGCGACTACGAGCAGTACTTC | CASGVSGDYEQYF | TRBJ2-7 | NA | NA | TRBV5-1
TGTGCCAGCAGTTACTCGAGCGTTTGGGGCCATGGCTACACCTTC | CASSYSSVWGHGYTF | TRBJ1-2 | NA | NA | TRBV6-5
TGTGCCAGCAGCCAAGATCGCGAAGCGGAAGCTTTCTTT | CASSQDREAEAFF | TRBJ1-1 | NA | once | TRBV3-1/TRBV3-2
TGTGCCAGCAGGATGCAGGGGTCATCGGGAAACACCATATATTTT | CASRMQGSSGNTIYF | TRBJ1-3 | NA | NA | TRBV28
TGTGCCAGCAGCCAGACAGGATACTCTGAGAACACCATATATTTT | CASSQTGYSENTIYF | TRBJ1-3 | NA | NA | TRBV7-2
TGTGCCAGCAGCGTACGGTCAGGGCCACTCTATGGCTACACCTTC | CASSVRSGPLYGYTF | TRBJ1-2 | NA | NA | TRBV9
TGCAGTGCTAAACTCTATGGCTACACCTTC | CSAKLYGYTF | TRBJ1-2 | NA | NA | TRBV20-1
TGTGCCAGCAGCTTGGCAGAGATAGGGGATAGGTACTTC | CASSLAEIGDRYF | TRBJ2-4 | NA | NA | TRBV5-5
TGTGCCAGCAGGGACCCTCGGGCGGGAGGAGACAATGAGCAGTTCTTC | CASRDPRAGGDNEQFF | TRBJ2-1 | TRBD2 | NA | TRBV6-4
TGCGCCAGCAGGGTCATGGGACTAGCGAACACTGAAGCTTTCTTT | CASRVMGLANTEAFF | TRBJ1-1 | NA | NA | TRBV5-1
TGTGCCAGCAGCCCTCGGACAGGGTGGCAGCCCCAGCATTTT | CASSPRTGWQPQHF | TRBJ1-5 | TRBD1 | few | TRBV3-1/TRBV3-2
TGCGCCAGCAGGCTGACTAGCGGGGTTACAGATACGCAGTATTTT | CASRLTSGVTDTQYF | TRBJ2-3 | TRBD2 | NA | TRBV5-1
TGTGCCTGGAGCCCAGCGGCGAACACTGAAGCTTTCTTT | CAWSPAANTEAFF | TRBJ1-1 | NA | NA | TRBV30
TGCGCCAGCAGCCAAGGGGATCAAGGGGTAAATTCACCCCTCCACTTT | CASSQGDQGVNSPLHF | TRBJ1-6 | NA | NA | TRBV4-1
TGCGCCAGCAGCCGGGACAGAACTAACTATGGCTACACCTTC | CASSRDRTNYGYTF | TRBJ1-2 | TRBD1 | NA | TRBV5-1
TGTGCCAGCAGCGTAAACCCCGGGACAGCCAACAATGAGCAGTTCTTC | CASSVNPGTANNEQFF | TRBJ2-1 | TRBD1 | NA | TRBV7-8
TGTGCCAGCTCGGAAACAGGGGGCGCGAATTCACCCCTCCACTTT | CASSETGGANSPLHF | TRBJ1-6 | TRBD1 | many | TRBV18